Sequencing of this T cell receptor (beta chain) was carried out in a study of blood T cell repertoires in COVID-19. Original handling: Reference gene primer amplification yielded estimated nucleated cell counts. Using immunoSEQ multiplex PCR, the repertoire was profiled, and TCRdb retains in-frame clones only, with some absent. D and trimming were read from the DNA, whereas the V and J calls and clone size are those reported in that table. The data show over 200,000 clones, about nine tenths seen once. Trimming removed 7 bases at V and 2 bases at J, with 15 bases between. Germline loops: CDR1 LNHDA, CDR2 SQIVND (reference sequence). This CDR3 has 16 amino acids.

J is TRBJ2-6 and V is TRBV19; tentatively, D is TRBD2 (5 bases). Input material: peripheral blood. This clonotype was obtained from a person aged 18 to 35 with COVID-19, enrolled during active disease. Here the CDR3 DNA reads TGTGCCAGTACCCCTGCTTTGGGAGCTGGGGCCAACGTCCTGACTTTC. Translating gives CASTPALGAGANVLTF.